This TCR beta chain was recovered during a study of cytomegalovirus exposure and HLA in healthy donors. Study-wide findings and caveats: Per a later analysis, 18,000 or so TCR beta sequences showed association with HLA alleles at 0.05 false discovery rate. A later analysis found common viral pathogens apparently linked to several of the most significant clusters. In a later analysis, the majority of CMV-associated beta chains seemingly showed HLA restriction.

As for this clone: Its target is unknown.

The V gene end was trimmed by 4 bases and the J gene end by 6 bases; junction bases not matched to a gene: 12. There are 17 residues in the CDR3. CDR1 is ENHRY and CDR2 is SYGVKD in the germline V gene. A multiplex PCR was run with 60 Vbeta primers and 13 Jbeta primers. TCRdb's table, derived via immunoSEQ multiplex PCR, lists solely in-frame clones and lacks some. The sample includes about 190,000 clones, 60% to 80% of them seen just once. Source material: PBMCs. The chain couples TRBV10-3 to TRBJ2-3; 11 bases fit TRBD1. The TCR originated in a woman aged 25-40 years in good health and CMV-seropositive. CDR3 sequence: CAISVSPVGQGVDTQYF. The CDR3 coding sequence is TGTGCCATCAGTGTTTCCCCGGTGGGACAGGGGGTCGATACGCAGTATTTT.